These 2 T cell receptor beta chains share one sample of origin, sequenced in a study of control samples from healthy donors and cancer patients. Using immunoSEQ multiplex PCR, the repertoire was profiled, and TCRdb retains in-frame clones only, with some absent. The sample consists of 120,000 or so clones, 85% to 95% of them appearing once. Sequencing was performed on PBMCs. Receptors were obtained from a man aged 80 or over with head and neck cancer.

The chain employs TRBV5-1 and TRBJ1-4, with D uncertain. Germline V gene data show CDR1 as SGHRS and CDR2 as YFSETQ. Deletions cut 2 bases from V and 0 bases from J, with 8 bases between. The CDR3 length is 15 residues. CDR3 region: CASSFGGTTNEKLFF. DNA for the CDR3: TGCGCCAGCAGCTTTGGAGGGACAACTAATGAAAAACTGTTTTTT.

The chain couples TRBV5-5 to TRBJ1-2; no clear D. Germline loops: CDR1 SGHKS, CDR2 YYEKEE (reference sequence). V was clipped by 1 base and J by 6 bases, with 7 bases between them. This CDR3 contains 12 residues. The CDR3: CASSLLNDGYTF. The CDR3 coding sequence is TGTGCCAGCAGCTTGCTGAACGATGGCTACACCTTC.